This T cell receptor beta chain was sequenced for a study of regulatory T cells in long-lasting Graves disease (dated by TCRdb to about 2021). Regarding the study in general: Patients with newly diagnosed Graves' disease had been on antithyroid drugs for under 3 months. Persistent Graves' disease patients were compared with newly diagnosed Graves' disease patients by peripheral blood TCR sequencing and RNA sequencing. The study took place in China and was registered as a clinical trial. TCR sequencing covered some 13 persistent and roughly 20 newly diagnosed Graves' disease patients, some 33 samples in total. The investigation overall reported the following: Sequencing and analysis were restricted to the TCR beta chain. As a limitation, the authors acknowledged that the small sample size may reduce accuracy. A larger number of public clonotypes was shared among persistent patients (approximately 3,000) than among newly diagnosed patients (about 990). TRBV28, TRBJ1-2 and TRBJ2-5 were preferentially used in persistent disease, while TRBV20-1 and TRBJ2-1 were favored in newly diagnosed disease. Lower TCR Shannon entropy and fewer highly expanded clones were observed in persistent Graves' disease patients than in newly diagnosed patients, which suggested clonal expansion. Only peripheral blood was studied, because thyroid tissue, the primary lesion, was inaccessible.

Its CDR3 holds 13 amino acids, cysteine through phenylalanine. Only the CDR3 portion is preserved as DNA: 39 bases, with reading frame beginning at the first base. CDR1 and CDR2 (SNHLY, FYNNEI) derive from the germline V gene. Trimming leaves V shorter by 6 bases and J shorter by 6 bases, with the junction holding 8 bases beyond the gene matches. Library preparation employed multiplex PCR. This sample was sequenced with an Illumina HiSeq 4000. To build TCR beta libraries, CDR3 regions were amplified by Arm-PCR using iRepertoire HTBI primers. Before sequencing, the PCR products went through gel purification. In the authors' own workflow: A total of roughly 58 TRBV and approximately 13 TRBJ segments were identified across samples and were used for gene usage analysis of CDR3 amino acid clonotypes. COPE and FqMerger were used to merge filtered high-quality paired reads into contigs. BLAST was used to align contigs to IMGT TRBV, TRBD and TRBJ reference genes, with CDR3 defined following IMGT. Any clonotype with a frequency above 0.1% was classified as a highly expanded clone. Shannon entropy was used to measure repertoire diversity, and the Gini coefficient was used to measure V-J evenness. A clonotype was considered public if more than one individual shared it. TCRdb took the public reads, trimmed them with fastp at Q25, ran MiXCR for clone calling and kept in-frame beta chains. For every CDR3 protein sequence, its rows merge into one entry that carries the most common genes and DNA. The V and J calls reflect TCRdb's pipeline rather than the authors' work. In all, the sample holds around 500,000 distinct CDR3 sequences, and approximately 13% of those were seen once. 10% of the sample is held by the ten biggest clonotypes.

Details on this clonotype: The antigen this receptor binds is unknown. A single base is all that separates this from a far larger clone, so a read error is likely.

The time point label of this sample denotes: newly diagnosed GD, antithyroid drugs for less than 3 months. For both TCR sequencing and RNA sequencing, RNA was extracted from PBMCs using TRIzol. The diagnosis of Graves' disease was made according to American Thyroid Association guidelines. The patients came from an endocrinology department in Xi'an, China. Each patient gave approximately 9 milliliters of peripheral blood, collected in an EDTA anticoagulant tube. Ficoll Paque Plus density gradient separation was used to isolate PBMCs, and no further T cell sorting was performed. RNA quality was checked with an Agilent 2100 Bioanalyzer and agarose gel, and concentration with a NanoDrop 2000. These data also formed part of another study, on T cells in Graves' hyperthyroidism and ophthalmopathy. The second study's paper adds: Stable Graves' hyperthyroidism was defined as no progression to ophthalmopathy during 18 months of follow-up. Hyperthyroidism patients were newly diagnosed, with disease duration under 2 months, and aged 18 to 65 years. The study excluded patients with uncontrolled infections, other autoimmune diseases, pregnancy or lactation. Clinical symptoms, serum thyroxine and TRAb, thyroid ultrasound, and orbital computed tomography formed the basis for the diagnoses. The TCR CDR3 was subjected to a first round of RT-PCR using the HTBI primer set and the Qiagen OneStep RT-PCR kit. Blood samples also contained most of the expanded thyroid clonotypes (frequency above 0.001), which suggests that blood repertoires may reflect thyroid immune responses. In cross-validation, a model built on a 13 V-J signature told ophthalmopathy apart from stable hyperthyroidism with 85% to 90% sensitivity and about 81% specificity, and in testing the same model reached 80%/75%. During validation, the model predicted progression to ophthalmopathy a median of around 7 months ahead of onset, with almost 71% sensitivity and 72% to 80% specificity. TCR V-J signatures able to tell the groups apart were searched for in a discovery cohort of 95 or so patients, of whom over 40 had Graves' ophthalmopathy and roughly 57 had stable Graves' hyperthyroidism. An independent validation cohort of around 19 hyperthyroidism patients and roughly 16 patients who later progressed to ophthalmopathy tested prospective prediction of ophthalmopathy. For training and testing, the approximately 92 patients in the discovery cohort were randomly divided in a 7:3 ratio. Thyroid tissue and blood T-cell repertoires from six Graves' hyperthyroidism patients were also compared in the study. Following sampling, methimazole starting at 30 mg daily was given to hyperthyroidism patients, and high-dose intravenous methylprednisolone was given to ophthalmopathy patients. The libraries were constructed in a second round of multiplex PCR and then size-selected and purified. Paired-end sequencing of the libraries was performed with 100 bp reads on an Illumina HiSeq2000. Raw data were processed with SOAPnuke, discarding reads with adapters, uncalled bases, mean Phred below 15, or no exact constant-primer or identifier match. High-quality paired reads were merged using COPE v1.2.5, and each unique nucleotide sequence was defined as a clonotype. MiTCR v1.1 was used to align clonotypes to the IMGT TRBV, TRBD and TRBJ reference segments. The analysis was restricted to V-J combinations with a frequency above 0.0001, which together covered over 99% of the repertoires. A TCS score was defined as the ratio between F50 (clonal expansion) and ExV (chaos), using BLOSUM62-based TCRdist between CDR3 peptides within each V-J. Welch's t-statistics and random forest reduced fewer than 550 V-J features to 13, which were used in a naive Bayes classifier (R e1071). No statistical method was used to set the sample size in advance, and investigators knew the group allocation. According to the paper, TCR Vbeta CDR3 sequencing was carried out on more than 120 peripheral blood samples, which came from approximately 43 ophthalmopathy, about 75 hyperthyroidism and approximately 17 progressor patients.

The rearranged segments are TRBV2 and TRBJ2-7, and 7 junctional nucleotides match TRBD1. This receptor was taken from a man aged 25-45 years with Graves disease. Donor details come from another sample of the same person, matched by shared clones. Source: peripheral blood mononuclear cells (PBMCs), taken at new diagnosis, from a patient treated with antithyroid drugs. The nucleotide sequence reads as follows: TGTGCCAGCAGCACGAACAGGGGTAGCGAGCAGTACTTC. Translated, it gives CASSTNRGSEQYF.